Given below is one T cell receptor (beta chain) in context. The antigen remains undetermined. Repertoires were generated with immunoSEQ multiplex PCR, while TCRdb's copy carries only in-frame clones and drops some. The sample lists roughly 40,000 clones, roughly 90% occurring once. The data derive from a study of siplizumab effects on memory and regulatory T cells. Overall study results and limits: Siplizumab, the agent tested, significantly reduced alloreactive sequences traceable to unstimulated CD4+ memory cells.

Trimming removed 3 bases from V and 12 bases from J, with 18 bases in between. Germline V gene sequence: CDR1 WNHNN, CDR2 SYGVQD (reference sequence). CDR3 length: 14 residues. The sample was naive CD4+ T cells sorted from blood. The rearrangement uses TRBV10-1 and TRBJ2-1; the D gene is possibly TRBD2 (6 bases). The receptor comes from a human donor in good health. The CDR3: CASSDSQGRGLQFF. For the CDR3, the DNA is TGCGCCAGCAGTGATAGTCAGGGTCGGGGGTTGCAGTTCTTC.